This T cell receptor beta chain was sequenced during a study of Ad26.COV2.S vaccination and SARS-CoV-2 variants. Looked up from germline, CDR1 is MNHNS and CDR2 is SASEGT. The CDR3 spans 14 residues. Trimming stripped 3 bases from V and 3 bases from J, with 9 bases between. Study-level points and caveats: TCR breadth and depth analyses may have underestimated total T cell responses. Considerable breadth of spike-specific CD8+ and CD4+ T cell responses has reportedly been documented following vaccination. Those who received vaccine or placebo ended up with similar non-spike TCR breadth.

The assay was immunoSEQ multiplex PCR, and TCRdb's table has in-frame clones only and misses some. The sample gives 380,000 or so clones, roughly 91% of which show up once; under 6% is in the top ten. About this clone itself: Its antigen is still unknown.

Treatment indicated: roughly 19 received Ad26.COV2.S at low or high dose, single or two shots; about 5 received placebo; per-sample allocation not given. Sampling happened 63 days after the first vaccine or placebo injection. This Boston cohort included adults aged 18-55 years. This TCR derives from a person between 18 and 59 years old who received the Ad26.COV2.S COVID-19 vaccine or a placebo. The sequenced sample was peripheral blood, obtained in a trial of Ad26.COV2.S vaccine versus placebo. The V call is TRBV6-1, the J call TRBJ1-5; the D is unclear. The CDR3, as DNA: TGTGCCAGCAGTGAGGGGTCCCCCAATCAGCCCCAGCATTTT. It codes for CASSEGSPNQPQHF.